One sample yielded the 17 T cell receptor beta chains listed below, sequenced in a study of regulatory T cells in long-lasting Graves disease. Time point specified: newly diagnosed GD, antithyroid drugs for less than 3 months. PBMCs provided the RNA from which the TCR library was made. Building the TCR beta libraries relied on iRepertoire HTBI primers, and CDR3 regions underwent Arm-PCR. TCRdb analysed the multiplex PCR reads with MiXCR anew, one entry per CDR3 protein. Of a few hundred thousand distinct CDR3 sequences listed, 12% to 15% are singletons. These sequences were also reported in another study, on T cells in Graves' hyperthyroidism and ophthalmopathy.

The input for sequencing was peripheral blood mononuclear cells (PBMCs), taken at new diagnosis, from a patient treated with antithyroid drugs. Receptors were obtained from a woman aged 50 to 60 with Graves disease.

In its sample, this clonotype was seen many times. The conserved closing phenylalanine or tryptophan is absent in this CDR3, likely reflecting a read error. It is unclear where the CDR3 begins or ends on the DNA, so no DNA is shown, and the CDR3 is as TCRdb lists it. This chain connects TRBV28 to TRBJ1-2; the D call of TRBD1 is as the table states it, not checked on the DNA. Germline lookup yields CDR1 MDHEN and CDR2 SYDVKM. The CDR3 spans 9 amino acids, including both terminal residues. The CDR3 loop reads CASSFKGRY.

This clonotype was recorded a few times. The chain employs TRBV6-1 and TRBJ2-3; TRBD2 matches at 11 bases. Germline V CDR1 and CDR2: MNHNS, SASEGT. This CDR3 is 18 amino acids long. The V gene end was trimmed by 1 base and the J gene end by 3 bases; junction bases not matched to a gene: 9. The CDR3 nucleotides read TGTGCCAGCAGTGAAGAGGTTAGCGGGAGGGCTTGGACAGATACGCAGTATTTT. As protein: CASSEEVSGRAWTDTQYF.

This clonotype was found many times. The rearrangement uses TRBV11-2 and TRBJ2-2; D is possibly TRBD1 (5 bases). The ends were cut back, 10 bases at V and 9 bases at J, with 9 bases in the middle. The CDR3 runs 10 residues. Per germline, CDR1 SGHAT and CDR2 FQNNGV. DNA of the CDR3: TGTGCCACCGCGGACAGGGAGCTGTTTTTT. Protein sequence: CATADRELFF. Together with reference TRBV11-2 and TRBJ2-2, the CDR3 gives the full variable domain: EAGVAQSPRYKIIEKRQSVAFWCNPISGHATLYWYQQILGQGPKLLIQFQNNGVVDDSQLPKDRFSAERLKGVDSTLKIQPAKLEDSAVYLCATADRELFFGEGSRLTVL.

Only a few counts were recorded for this clonotype. The rearrangement joins TRBV7-9 to TRBJ2-5; TRBD2 matches at 9 bases. The J segment lost 3 bases and the V segment lost 5 bases, leaving 10 bases of the junction unmatched. The germline gives CDR1 SEHNR, CDR2 FQNEAQ (reference sequence). The CDR3 is 16 amino acids. Here the CDR3 DNA reads TGTGCCAGCAGCCGAACGGGACTAGCACAAAAAGAGACCCAGTACTTC. Its protein product is CASSRTGLAQKETQYF.

This clonotype showed up many times. The J gene is TRBJ1-5, the V gene TRBV24-1; the match to TRBD1 covers 11 bases. The CDR3 extends over 17 amino acids. CDR1 is KGHDR and CDR2 is SFDVKD in the germline V gene. Unmatched junction bases numbered 8, after V lost 4 bases and J lost 4 bases. The CDR3 spells CATSETGTGGVNQPQHF. The CDR3 DNA sequence: TGTGCCACCAGTGAAACCGGGACAGGGGGAGTAAATCAGCCCCAGCATTTT.

J is TRBJ2-2 and V is TRBV28; TRBD2 matches at 12 bases. Germline CDR1 MDHEN, CDR2 SYDVKM. This CDR3 comprises 20 residues. The trim removed 3 bases at V and 5 bases at J, leaving 16 bases unmatched. The CDR3 here is CASSLYGSGLAGGQTGELFF. CDR3 DNA: TGTGCCAGCAGTTTGTATGGCAGTGGGCTAGCGGGAGGGCAAACCGGGGAGCTGTTTTTT. The full variable domain, rest sourced from reference TRBV28 and TRBJ2-2, is DVKVTQSSRYLVKRTGEKVFLECVQDMDHENMFWYRQDPGLGLRLIYFSYDVKMKEKGDIPEGYSVSREKKERFSLILESASTNQTSMYLCASSLYGSGLAGGQTGELFFGEGSRLTVL.

J is TRBJ2-7 and V is TRBV3-1; TRBD2 agrees at 11 bases. Germline V gives CDR1 LGHDT, CDR2 YNNKEL (reference sequence). Trimming cost V 5 bases and J 6 bases; bases outside gene matches: 15. The CDR3 has 17 residues. The CDR3 DNA sequence: TGTGCCAGCAGCACCCAGGGGACTAGCGGATCCGGGTCCGAGCAGTACTTC. It translates to CASSTQGTSGSGSEQYF.

A few counts support this clonotype. One end of the junction fails to match germline, which may point to a read error. The chain has TRBV12-3 or TRBV12-4 and TRBJ2-3, with a possible D match to TRBD1 (5 bases). The CDR3 has 12 amino acids. The CDR3 reads CASSFSTDPQYF. CDR3 sequence (DNA): TGTGCCAGCAGTTTTTCGACAGATCCGCAGTATTTT.

The table lists this clonotype with many counts. J is TRBJ2-1 and V is TRBV18, with 7 bases matching TRBD1. The V and J ends lost 0 bases and 7 bases, in that order; junction bases with no gene match: 6. CDR1 is KGHSH, CDR2 LQKENI, per germline. This CDR3 spans 15 amino acids. The CDR3 loop is CASSPPDRWRNEQFF. The CDR3 nucleotides read TGTGCCAGCTCACCACCGGACAGGTGGAGGAATGAGCAGTTCTTC.

This clonotype was counted many times. The chain recombines TRBV6-2 or TRBV6-3 with TRBJ2-3, with TRBD2 matching 10 bases. The germline V gene encodes CDR1 MNHEY and CDR2 SVGEGT. The V and J ends lost 6 bases and 4 bases, in that order; junction bases with no gene match: 7. The CDR3 is 15 residues long. In nucleotides, the CDR3 is TGTGCCAGCAGCCGCGGGACTAGCGTTCCAGATACGCAGTATTTT. Translated: CASSRGTSVPDTQYF.

This clonotype was seen many times. The V and J genes are TRBV2 and TRBJ1-1; D is possibly TRBD1 (6 bases). The CDR3 length is 12 residues. The germline V and J ends were trimmed by 10 bases and 1 base, with 10 bases remaining between them. Germline CDR1 SNHLY, CDR2 FYNNEI. CDR3 sequence reads: CATTGRNTEAFF. The CDR3 bases are TGTGCCACCACAGGGCGGAACACTGAAGCTTTCTTT.

The chain carries TRBV6-1 and TRBJ2-7; D might be TRBD2 (5 bases). Looked up from germline, CDR1 is MNHNS and CDR2 is SASEGT. CDR3 length: 11 residues. Trimming took 6 bases from V and 7 from J, leaving 10 bases between them. The CDR3 here is CASSTRGEQYF. Here the CDR3 DNA reads TGTGCCAGCAGCACTAGAGGGGAGCAGTACTTC.

This clonotype was detected a few times. The chain links TRBV6-2 or TRBV6-3 to TRBJ2-3; 11 bases align to TRBD1. There are 17 residues in the CDR3. The germline CDR1 and CDR2 sequences are MNHEY and SVGEGT. V was clipped by 2 bases and J by 2 bases; unmatched bases: 6. CDR3 amino acids: CASSYRGTGGITDTQYF. For the CDR3, the DNA is TGTGCCAGCAGTTACCGTGGGACAGGGGGTATCACAGATACGCAGTATTTT.

In its sample, this clonotype was seen a few times. The chain is built from TRBV5-6 and TRBJ2-1; 9 bases align to TRBD1. V lost 3 bases to trimming and J lost 8 bases; unmatched junction nucleotides: 12. The CDR3 loop spans 16 amino acids. Germline V CDR1 and CDR2: SGHDT, YYEEEE. The CDR3 region is CASSYNMGQGGDEQFF. The CDR3 DNA follows: TGTGCCAGCAGCTATAATATGGGACAGGGAGGCGATGAGCAGTTCTTC.

CDR3: CASSLGGWASASYEQYF. DNA of the CDR3: TGCGCCAGCAGCTTGGGGGGCTGGGCTAGCGCATCCTACGAGCAGTACTTC. The chain joins TRBV5-1 to TRBJ2-7; tentatively, D is TRBD2 (6 bases). Trimming stripped 0 bases from V and 1 base from J, with 17 bases between. Germline values: CDR1 SGHRS, CDR2 YFSETQ. This CDR3 is built from 17 residues.

This clonotype was observed many times. The J gene is TRBJ1-6, the V gene TRBV12-3 or TRBV12-4, with D perhaps matching TRBD1 (5 bases). The CDR3 is 15 residues long. Trimming pared 3 bases from V and 4 bases from J, leaving 10 bases between. The CDR3 DNA reads TGTGCCAGCAGTTTGGGAGACAGATATAATTCACCCCTCCACTTT. Amino acid sequence: CASSLGDRYNSPLHF.

This clonotype has only a few counts. This chain uses TRBV11-2 with TRBJ2-7; D perhaps matches TRBD1 (6 bases). Germline CDR1 SGHAT, CDR2 FQNNGV. Trimming removed 1 base from V and 0 bases from J, with 10 bases in between. The CDR3 is 15 amino acids. In DNA, the CDR3 is TGTGCCAGCAGCTTAGGACAGGATTACTCCTACGAGCAGTACTTC. It is translated as CASSLGQDYSYEQYF.